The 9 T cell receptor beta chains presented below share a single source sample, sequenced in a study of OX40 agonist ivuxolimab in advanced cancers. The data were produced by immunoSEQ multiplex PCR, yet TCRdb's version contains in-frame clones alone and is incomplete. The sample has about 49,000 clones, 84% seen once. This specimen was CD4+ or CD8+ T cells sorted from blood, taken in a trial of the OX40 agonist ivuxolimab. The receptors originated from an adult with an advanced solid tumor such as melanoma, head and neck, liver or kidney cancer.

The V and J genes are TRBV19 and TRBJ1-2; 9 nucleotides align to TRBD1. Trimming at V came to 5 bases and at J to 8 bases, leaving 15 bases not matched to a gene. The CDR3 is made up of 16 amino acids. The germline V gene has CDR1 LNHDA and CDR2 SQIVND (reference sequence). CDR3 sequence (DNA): TGTGCCAGTAGTCCCGGACAGGGGACTCGGCTTGCGGGCTACACCTTC. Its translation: CASSPGQGTRLAGYTF.

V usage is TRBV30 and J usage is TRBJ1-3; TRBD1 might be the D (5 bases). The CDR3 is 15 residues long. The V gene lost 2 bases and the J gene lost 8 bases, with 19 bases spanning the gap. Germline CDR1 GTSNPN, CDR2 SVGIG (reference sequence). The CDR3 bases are TGTGCCTGGAGTCGTTCCGGGACCGAGCGCGACACCATATATTTT. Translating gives CAWSRSGTERDTIYF.

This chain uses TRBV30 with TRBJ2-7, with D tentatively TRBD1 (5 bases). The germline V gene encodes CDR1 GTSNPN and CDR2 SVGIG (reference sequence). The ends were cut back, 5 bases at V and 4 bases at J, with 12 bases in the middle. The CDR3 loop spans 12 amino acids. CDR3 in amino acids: CAWGQEDYEQYF. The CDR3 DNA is TGTGCCTGGGGACAAGAAGATTACGAGCAGTACTTC.

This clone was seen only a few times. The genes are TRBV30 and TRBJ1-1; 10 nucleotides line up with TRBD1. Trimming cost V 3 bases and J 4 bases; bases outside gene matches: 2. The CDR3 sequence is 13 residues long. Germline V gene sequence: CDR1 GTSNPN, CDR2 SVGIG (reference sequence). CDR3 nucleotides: TGTGCCTGGAGCCGGGACAGGGGCACTGAAGCTTTCTTT. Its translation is CAWSRDRGTEAFF.

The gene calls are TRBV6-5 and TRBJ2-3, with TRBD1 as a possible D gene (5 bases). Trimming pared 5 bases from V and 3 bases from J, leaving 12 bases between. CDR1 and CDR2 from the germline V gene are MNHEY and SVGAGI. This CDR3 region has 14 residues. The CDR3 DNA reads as TGTGCCAGCAGTGAACAGGCAGGTACAGATACGCAGTATTTT. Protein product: CASSEQAGTDTQYF.

The CDR3 sequence is CASSRPGGHEKLFF. DNA for the CDR3: TGTGCCAGCAGCCGCCCAGGGGGCCATGAAAAACTGTTTTTT. V is TRBV11-2 and J is TRBJ1-4; 8 bases map to TRBD1. Germline loops: CDR1 SGHAT, CDR2 FQNNGV. CDR3 length: 14 amino acids. V trimming: 5 bases; J trimming: 6 bases; junction bases outside the gene matches: 5.

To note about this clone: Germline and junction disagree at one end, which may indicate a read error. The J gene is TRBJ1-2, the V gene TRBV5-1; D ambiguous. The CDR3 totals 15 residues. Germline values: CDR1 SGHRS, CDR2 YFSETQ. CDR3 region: CASSLTLRGNYGHTF. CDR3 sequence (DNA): TGCGCCAGCAGCTTGACTTTACGTGGGAACTATGGCCACACCTTC. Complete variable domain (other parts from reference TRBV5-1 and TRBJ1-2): KAGVTQTPRYLIKTRGQQVTLSCSPISGHRSVSWYQQTPGQGLQFLFEYFSETQRNKGNFPGRFSGRQFSNSRSEMNVSTLELGDSALYLCASSLTLRGNYGHTFGSGTRLTVV.

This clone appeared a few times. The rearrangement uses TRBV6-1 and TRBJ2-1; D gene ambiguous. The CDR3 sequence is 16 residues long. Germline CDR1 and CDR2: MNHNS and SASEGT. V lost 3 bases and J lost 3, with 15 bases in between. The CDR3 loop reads CASSDHVSKRYNEQFF. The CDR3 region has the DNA TGTGCCAGCAGTGACCATGTATCTAAGCGCTACAATGAGCAGTTCTTC.

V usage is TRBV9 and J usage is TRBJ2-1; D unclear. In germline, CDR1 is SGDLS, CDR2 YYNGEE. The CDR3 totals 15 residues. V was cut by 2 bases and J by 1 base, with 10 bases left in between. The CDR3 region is CASSVTSLSYNEQFF. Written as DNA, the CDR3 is TGTGCCAGCAGCGTGACTTCCCTTTCCTACAATGAGCAGTTCTTC.